Listed here are 20 T cell receptor beta chains from one sample, sequenced in a study of T-cell reconstitution after alpha-beta-depleted transplantation in children. Molecular barcoding with unique molecular identifiers was used for the TCRbeta library. TCRdb reanalysed the PCR reads using MiXCR and keeps one entry per CDR3 protein. Of 490,000 or so distinct CDR3 sequences listed, around 13% are singletons. The material was PBMCs from the stem cell graft donor, obtained from the stem cell graft. These receptors originate from a human donor who donated a stem cell graft to a child with combined immunodeficiency.

This clonotype was detected a few times. The V and J genes are TRBV12-3 or TRBV12-4 and TRBJ2-1; 14 bases fit TRBD2. This CDR3 has 17 residues. J gave up 6 bases and V 5 bases, and 9 bases lay outside the gene matches. CDR3 nucleotides: TGTGCCAGCAGTCCGGGTAGACTAGCGGGAGGGGGCAATGAGCAGTTCTTC. Translating gives CASSPGRLAGGGNEQFF.

This chain links TRBV7-2 with TRBJ2-3; 8 bases line up with TRBD2. The CDR3 totals 17 residues. In germline, CDR1 is SGHTA, CDR2 FQGNSA. The trim removed 4 bases at V and 10 bases at J, leaving 19 bases unmatched. The CDR3 protein is CASSSPPGLVGLSAQYF. CDR3 nucleotides: TGTGCCAGCAGCTCCCCGCCGGGACTAGTTGGCCTGAGTGCGCAGTATTTT.

This clonotype was counted many times. J is TRBJ2-5 and V is TRBV6-5; D is undetermined. V gave up 6 bases and J gave up 0 bases, with 11 bases separating them. The germline gives CDR1 MNHEY, CDR2 SVGAGI. The CDR3 spans 14 residues. CDR3 coding DNA: TGTGCCAGCAGATTCGACGGACACCAAGAGACCCAGTACTTC. This translates into CASRFDGHQETQYF.

Only a few counts were recorded for this clonotype. This chain links TRBV2 with TRBJ2-7; D perhaps matches TRBD2 (5 bases). This CDR3 comprises 11 residues. Trimming took off 3 bases at V and 5 bases at J, with 5 bases between the two ends. CDR1 and CDR2 (germline): SNHLY, FYNNEI. The CDR3 DNA reads TGTGCCAGCAGTGAGACTAACGAGCAGTACTTC. It codes for CASSETNEQYF.

This rearrangement joins TRBV7-2 to TRBJ2-3, with TRBD2 identical over 11 bases. This CDR3 region has 16 residues. Germline CDR1 SGHTA, CDR2 FQGNSA. With 3 bases clipped from V and 1 base from J, the junction kept 3 bases outside the gene matches. The CDR3 bases are TGTGCCAGCAGCTTCCTTAGCGGGAGGGGCACAGATACGCAGTATTTT. The encoded protein is CASSFLSGRGTDTQYF.

At least ten counts were recorded for this clonotype. This chain joins TRBV12-3 or TRBV12-4 and TRBJ1-1, with D tentatively TRBD1 (6 bases). Trimming cost V 8 bases and J 4 bases, with 11 bases left between them. The CDR3 runs 12 residues. The CDR3 sequence is CASREGGTEAFF. CDR3 nucleotide sequence: TGTGCCAGCCGCGAGGGGGGCACTGAAGCTTTCTTT.

This clonotype appeared a few times. The rearrangement links TRBV4-3 to TRBJ2-3; TRBD1 aligns across 7 bases. CDR3 length: 15 residues. The V gene's germline CDR1 is LGHNA and CDR2 YSLEER. The V and J ends lost 4 bases and 1 base, in that order; junction bases with no gene match: 5. The CDR3, as DNA: TGCGCCAGCAGCCCAATGAGGGGGCGCACAGATACGCAGTATTTT. Its translation is CASSPMRGRTDTQYF.

This clonotype turned up a few times. This sequence joins TRBV12-5 and TRBJ2-7; D is possibly TRBD2 (6 bases). This CDR3 comprises 15 residues. Germline V CDR1 and CDR2: LGHNT, FRNRAP. V gave up 6 bases and J gave up 5 bases, with 20 bases separating them. Here the CDR3 DNA reads TGTGCTAGTGGCTTCCCGACGGGAGACGGAAACGAGCAGTACTTC. This sequence encodes CASGFPTGDGNEQYF. The full variable domain, with the rest looked up from reference TRBV12-5 and TRBJ2-7, is DARVTQTPRHKVTEMGQEVTMRCQPILGHNTVFWYRQTMMQGLELLAYFRNRAPLDDSGMPKDRFSAEMPDATLATLKIQPSEPRDSAVYFCASGFPTGDGNEQYFGPGTRLTVT.

This clonotype was recorded at least ten times. This chain connects TRBV4-2 to TRBJ2-7, with 7 bases lining up with TRBD2. The CDR3 is 14 amino acids. V was pared by 2 bases and J by 2 bases, with 3 bases of the junction left unmatched. Germline V gene sequence: CDR1 LGHNA, CDR2 YNFKEQ. CDR3 in amino acids: CASSQFGGTYEQYF. CDR3 coding DNA: TGTGCCAGCAGCCAATTCGGGGGGACCTACGAGCAGTACTTC.

There are many counts of this clonotype. V gene TRBV20-1 combines with J gene TRBJ2-7; D is undetermined. Trimming pared 0 bases from V and 5 bases from J, leaving 14 bases between. The CDR3 totals 14 residues. Per the germline V gene, CDR1 is DFQATT and CDR2 is SNEGSKA (reference sequence). The CDR3 sequence: CSARDLVQGHEQYF. The CDR3 DNA reads TGCAGTGCTAGAGATCTCGTGCAAGGCCACGAGCAGTACTTC.

The chain recombines TRBV11-2 with TRBJ2-3, with 10 nucleotides matching TRBD2. Germline CDR1 reads SGHAT; CDR2 reads FQNNGV. Trimming cost V 0 bases and J 6 bases; bases outside gene matches: 12. This CDR3 region has 18 residues. CDR3 residues: CASSLDWASGGVGDTQYF. CDR3 in DNA: TGTGCCAGCAGCTTAGACTGGGCTAGCGGGGGAGTTGGGGATACGCAGTATTTT.

This clonotype appeared many times. The genes are TRBV12-3 or TRBV12-4 and TRBJ2-2; unclear D gene. Trimming pared 1 base from V and 8 bases from J, leaving 11 bases between. This CDR3 comprises 14 residues. The CDR3 DNA is TGTGCCAGCAGTTTAGATGGGGATTATGGGGAGCTGTTTTTT. Translated, it gives CASSLDGDYGELFF.

The V call is TRBV2, the J call TRBJ2-1; D remains unclear. Trimming left V 3 bases short and J 0 bases short, with 6 bases between. CDR1 is SNHLY and CDR2 is FYNNEI in the germline V gene. The length of the CDR3 is 14 residues. The DNA for the CDR3 is TGTGCCAGCAGTGAGCGGATCTCCTACAATGAGCAGTTCTTC. Translation: CASSERISYNEQFF.

This clonotype turned up a few times. The chain uses TRBV12-3 or TRBV12-4 and TRBJ2-2; D is unclear. Trimming pared 5 bases from V and 2 bases from J, leaving 6 bases between. This CDR3 is built from 13 residues. The CDR3 coding sequence is TGTGCCAGCAGTCCATTCAACACCGGGGAGCTGTTTTTT. It yields the protein CASSPFNTGELFF.

In this sample, this clonotype turned up a few times. J is TRBJ2-3 and V is TRBV29-1; D call uncertain. Germline V gene lookup returns CDR1 SQVTM and CDR2 ANQGSEA. The ends were cut back, 2 bases at V and 2 bases at J, with 5 bases in the middle. The CDR3 extends over 12 amino acids. CDR3 loop: CSVEPYTDTQYF. The CDR3 DNA reads as TGCAGCGTTGAACCCTACACAGATACGCAGTATTTT.

This clonotype showed up just a few times. The J gene is TRBJ2-4, the V gene TRBV4-3, with D perhaps given as TRBD1 or TRBD2 (5 bases each). Deletions cut 0 bases from V and 0 bases from J, with 15 bases between. CDR3 size: 18 residues. Germline CDR1 LGHNA, CDR2 YSLEER. The CDR3 coding sequence is TGCGCCAGCAGCCAAGATCTGCAGGGACCGCTAGCCAAAAACATTCAGTACTTC. It codes for CASSQDLQGPLAKNIQYF.

This clonotype was observed at least ten times. The J gene is TRBJ2-3, the V gene TRBV20-1; 12 nucleotides match TRBD2. This CDR3 contains 16 residues. V shed 1 base, J shed 4 bases, and the junction held 6 bases outside the gene matches. Germline-derived CDR1 and CDR2 are DFQATT and SNEGSKA (reference sequence). Here the CDR3 reads CSARVPSGRAADTQYF. Here the CDR3 DNA reads TGCAGTGCTAGAGTCCCTAGCGGGAGGGCTGCAGATACGCAGTATTTT.

The chain recombines TRBV7-2 with TRBJ1-2; D unresolved. Trimming removed 2 bases from V and 5 bases from J, with 18 bases in between. The CDR3 loop spans 16 amino acids. The germline V gene encodes CDR1 SGHTA and CDR2 FQGNSA. CDR3 residues: CASSLTISSSVYGYTF. In DNA, the CDR3 is TGTGCCAGCAGCTTAACTATCAGCAGTTCGGTTTATGGCTACACCTTC.

This clonotype has a count of ten or more. V usage is TRBV7-2 and J usage is TRBJ1-2; D not resolved. Germline CDR1 SGHTA, CDR2 FQGNSA. The CDR3 spans 16 residues. Trimming removed 2 bases at V and 2 bases at J, with 15 bases between. In nucleotides, the CDR3 is TGTGCCAGCAGCTTATCGCGTACGGGCTTGAACTATGGCTACACCTTC. This translates into CASSLSRTGLNYGYTF. Together with reference TRBV7-2 and TRBJ1-2, the CDR3 gives the full variable domain: GAGVSQSPSNKVTEKGKDVELRCDPISGHTALYWYRQSLGQGLEFLIYFQGNSAPDKSGLPSDRFSAERTGGSVSTLTIQRTQQEDSAVYLCASSLSRTGLNYGYTFGSGTRLTVV.

The chain carries TRBV12-3 or TRBV12-4 and TRBJ1-1; D might be TRBD1 (5 bases). CDR3 length equals 14 residues. Trimming took off 6 bases at V and 6 bases at J, with 17 bases between the two ends. CDR3 bases: TGTGCCAGCAGCTCCCCTGTGGGGGTCGCTGAAGCTTTCTTT. Its protein product is CASSSPVGVAEAFF.